Presented here are 20 T cell receptor beta chains from one specimen sequenced in a study of blood T cell repertoires in COVID-19 (dated by TCRdb to 2020 to 2021). Libraries were built with the immunoSEQ multiplex PCR assay. Sourced from immuneACCESS, this table was stored by TCRdb with only in-frame sequences that have V and J called. A share of the clones is absent; for the studies checked, an unresolved V gene accounts for under half, and the remainder has no known explanation. The sample records around 130,000 clones, more than 75% of which are singletons. The ten most abundant clones make up more than 2% of the sample. The material sequenced was peripheral blood. These receptors came from a woman aged 50 to 60 with acute or convalescent COVID-19.

The V gene is TRBV2, the J gene TRBJ2-7; 7 bases align to TRBD1. The J segment lost 2 bases and the V segment lost 6 bases, leaving 7 bases of the junction unmatched. There are 14 residues in the CDR3. The germline gives CDR1 SNHLY, CDR2 FYNNEI. The DNA of the CDR3 is TGTGCCAGCAGGAGGGACAGACAGACCTACGAGCAGTACTTC. This gives the protein CASRRDRQTYEQYF.

The V and J genes are TRBV7-9 and TRBJ1-2; D unresolved. CDR3 length: 19 amino acids. CDR1 and CDR2 from the germline V gene are SEHNR and FQNEAQ (reference sequence). Trimming pared 5 bases from V and 8 bases from J, leaving 33 bases between. CDR3 amino acids: CASSQPPGRPKQGGSGYTF. CDR3 DNA: TGTGCCAGCAGCCAACCCCCGGGCCGCCCGAAGCAAGGAGGCTCCGGCTACACCTTC. Drawing the rest from reference TRBV7-9 and TRBJ1-2, the complete variable domain is DTGVSQNPRHKITKRGQNVTFRCDPISEHNRLYWYRQTLGQGPEFLTYFQNEAQLEKSRLLSDRFSAERPKGSFSTLEIQRTEQGDSAMYLCASSQPPGRPKQGGSGYTFGSGTRLTVV.

The rearrangement joins TRBV7-2 to TRBJ1-2, with D perhaps matching TRBD1 (6 bases). Trimming removed 3 bases from V and 7 bases from J, with 24 bases in between. The V gene's germline CDR1 is SGHTA and CDR2 FQGNSA. The CDR3 loop spans 17 amino acids. In nucleotides, the CDR3 is TGTGCCAGCAGCTTTGGGTTAGGGACACTCTCCTCGGGTGGCTACACCTTC. Translating gives CASSFGLGTLSSGGYTF.

The chain employs TRBV18 and TRBJ2-5; D remains unclear. The CDR3 totals 11 residues. Germline CDR1 KGHSH, CDR2 LQKENI. V was trimmed by 8 bases and J by 4 bases, leaving 8 bases between them. The CDR3 loop reads CASNSGETQYF. As DNA, the CDR3 is TGTGCCAGCAATTCCGGAGAGACCCAGTACTTC.

V is TRBV6-5 and J is TRBJ2-5; unclear D gene. V was shortened by 6 bases and J by 0 bases, with 5 bases between the two germline ends. The CDR3 is made up of 12 amino acids. CDR1 MNHEY and CDR2 SVGAGI come from the germline V gene. The CDR3 sequence: CASRGHQETQYF. CDR3 in DNA: TGTGCCAGCAGGGGCCACCAAGAGACCCAGTACTTC.

The rearrangement uses TRBV5-5 and TRBJ2-2; maybe TRBD2 (5 bases). The CDR3 has 15 residues. Per germline, CDR1 SGHKS and CDR2 YYEKEE (reference sequence). V lost 5 bases, J lost 4 bases, and 15 bases lay in between. DNA for the CDR3: TGTGCCAGCAGAGTCAGTCCGCGGGTCACCGGGGAGCTGTTTTTT. Translation: CASRVSPRVTGELFF.

This chain joins TRBV21-1 and TRBJ1-5. TRBV21-1 has pseudogene status. This CDR3 has 15 amino acids. The CDR3 loop reads CASSKRGNSNQPQHF. Written as DNA, the CDR3 is TGTGCCAGCAGCAAACGGGGGAATAGCAATCAGCCCCAGCATTTT.

The chain is built from TRBV7-2 and TRBJ1-1; D call uncertain. CDR1 and CDR2 (germline): SGHTA, FQGNSA. The CDR3 runs to 11 residues. V lost 7 bases to trimming and J lost 5 bases, with 8 bases between them. CDR3 protein: CASTVRTEAFF. Here the CDR3 DNA reads TGTGCCAGCACCGTGAGAACTGAAGCTTTCTTT.

This chain links TRBV13 with TRBJ2-7; a weak D match, TRBD1 (7 bases). Germline V gives CDR1 PRHDT, CDR2 FYEKMQ (reference sequence). V dropped 5 bases and J dropped 4 bases, with 27 bases sitting between them. The CDR3 loop spans 18 amino acids. The CDR3 is CASSTSQGRDSSIYEQYF. Here the CDR3 DNA reads TGTGCCAGCAGCACTAGCCAAGGCCGGGACAGCTCAATTTACGAGCAGTACTTC.

The chain combines TRBV11-3 with TRBJ1-1; a possible D gene is TRBD1 (5 bases). The V gene lost 4 bases and the J gene lost 7 bases, with 28 bases spanning the gap. The CDR3 spans 18 residues. Germline V gene data show CDR1 as SGHNT and CDR2 as YENEEA. CDR3 protein: CASSSGHPTPVGSREAFF. In nucleotides, the CDR3 is TGTGCCAGCAGCTCCGGACACCCAACGCCTGTTGGTTCCCGTGAAGCTTTCTTT.

The rearrangement joins TRBV7-2 to TRBJ2-1; D unclear. The germline gives CDR1 SGHTA, CDR2 FQGNSA. V was shortened by 5 bases and J by 4 bases, with 9 bases between the two germline ends. CDR3 size: 13 residues. CDR3 coding DNA: TGTGCCAGCAGCCAGCAGGCTTACAATGAGCAGTTCTTC. Amino acids: CASSQQAYNEQFF.

The V call is TRBV5-1, the J call TRBJ1-5; unclear D gene. This CDR3 comprises 15 residues. V lost 0 bases and J lost 0, with 7 bases in between. Looked up from germline, CDR1 is SGHRS and CDR2 is YFSETQ. The CDR3 spells CASSLGGDSNQPQHF. The CDR3 region has the DNA TGCGCCAGCAGCTTGGGCGGGGATAGCAATCAGCCCCAGCATTTT.

The CDR3 DNA reads TGTGCCAGCAGCCCCCGGGACACAGACACTGAAGCTTTCTTT. It yields the protein CASSPRDTDTEAFF. The chain recombines TRBV7-6 with TRBJ1-1, with a tentative D call TRBD1 (6 bases). Germline CDR1 is SGHVS and CDR2 is FNYEAQ. The V and J ends lost 5 bases and 3 bases respectively, with 13 bases between them. The CDR3 spans 14 residues.

Only a few counts were recorded for this clone. The chain recombines TRBV3-1 (or the pseudogene TRBV3-2) with TRBJ1-6; D might be TRBD1 (6 bases). CDR1 and CDR2 (germline): LGHDT, YNNKEL (reference sequence). The CDR3 is made up of 15 amino acids. V was clipped by 1 base and J by 9 bases, with 13 bases between them. The chain's CDR3 is CASSQVTGSVSPLHF. The CDR3 nucleotides read TGTGCCAGCAGCCAAGTCACAGGGAGCGTTTCACCCCTCCACTTT.

The chain is built from TRBV2 and TRBJ2-5, with 8 nucleotides matching TRBD2. This CDR3 comprises 14 residues. V shed 5 bases and J 4 bases; nucleotides not matched to a gene: 6. Germline CDR1 reads SNHLY; CDR2 reads FYNNEI. CDR3 loop: CASSSRAGGETQYF. The DNA for the CDR3 is TGTGCCAGCAGTTCCCGGGCGGGGGGAGAGACCCAGTACTTC.

This CDR3 is CASSQQALTGNNSPLHF. CDR3 sequence (DNA): TGCGCCAGCAGCCAACAAGCTTTGACAGGAAATAATTCACCCCTCCACTTT. The chain employs TRBV4-3 and TRBJ1-6; D may be TRBD1 (6 bases). CDR3 size: 17 residues. Germline CDR1 reads LGHNA; CDR2 reads YSLEER. The V end lost 2 bases, the J end lost 5 bases, and 16 bases lay between the germline ends.

The rearrangement links TRBV19 to TRBJ1-1; D gene unclear. V shed 6 bases and J shed 0 bases, with 11 bases lying between them. The CDR3 contains 14 residues. In germline, CDR1 is LNHDA, CDR2 SQIVND (reference sequence). As DNA, the CDR3 is TGTGCCAGTAGCTCCATTAGAATGAACACTGAAGCTTTCTTT. Residues: CASSSIRMNTEAFF. Supplemented by reference TRBV19 and TRBJ1-1, the full variable domain reads DGGITQSPKYLFRKEGQNVTLSCEQNLNHDAMYWYRQDPGQGLRLIYYSQIVNDFQKGDIAEGYSVSREKKESFPLTVTSAQKNPTAFYLCASSSIRMNTEAFFGQGTRLTVV.

This clone was observed a single time. V usage is TRBV7-2 and J usage is TRBJ1-1; maybe TRBD1 (6 bases). The CDR3 is 14 amino acids. Germline lookup yields CDR1 SGHTA and CDR2 FQGNSA. Deletions cut 0 bases from V and 1 base from J, with 6 bases between. Written as DNA, the CDR3 is TGTGCCAGCAGCTTAGCGACAGGGAACACTGAAGCTTTCTTT. Its protein is CASSLATGNTEAFF.

This chain uses TRBV10-3 with TRBJ2-7; TRBD1 matches 8 bases. The V and J ends lost 6 bases and 7 bases, in that order; junction bases with no gene match: 8. Germline lookup yields CDR1 ENHRY and CDR2 SYGVKD. The CDR3 spans 13 residues. The DNA of the CDR3 is TGTGCCATCAGGGAGGGGACAGGCGGAGAGCAGTACTTC. Residues: CAIREGTGGEQYF.

Concerning this clone: This same CDR3 is encoded by further DNA sequences in the sample. For the CDR3, the DNA is TGTGCCAGCAGACAACAGGGGGCAGGAGGCTACACCTTC. Residues: CASRQQGAGGYTF. The chain recombines TRBV6-5 with TRBJ1-2; TRBD1 aligns across 9 bases. The V and J ends lost 6 bases and 8 bases, in that order; junction bases with no gene match: 7. CDR3 length: 13 amino acids. CDR1 is MNHEY, CDR2 SVGAGI, per germline.